Reported below is one T cell receptor (beta chain). This sample is drawn from a study of cytomegalovirus exposure and HLA in healthy donors. V lost 4 bases to trimming and J lost 2 bases, with 6 bases between them. The CDR3 is 13 residues long. Germline V gene data show CDR1 as SEHNR and CDR2 as FQNEAQ (reference sequence). Researchers ran the PCR with 60 Vbeta and 13 Jbeta primers. The assay was immunoSEQ multiplex PCR, and TCRdb's table has in-frame clones only and misses some. This table has roughly 180,000 clones, roughly 84% appearing once. The clonotype was recovered from a man aged 30 to 45 in good health and CMV-seronegative. The chain couples TRBV7-9 to TRBJ1-3; no reliable D call. The sequenced material came from PBMCs. In nucleotides, the CDR3 is TGTGCCAGCAGCTCCCTTCCTGGAAACACCATATATTTT. This encodes CASSSLPGNTIYF.